The T cell receptor (beta chain) described here comes from a study of regulatory T cells in long-lasting Graves disease. In the study overall: Graves' patients, newly diagnosed, had taken antithyroid drugs under 3 months. Study observations and caveats: In persistent patients, shared public clonotypes (around 2,500) outnumbered those in new patients (around 1,000). Persistent disease showed a preference for TRBV28, TRBJ1-2 and TRBJ2-5. For persistent Graves' patients, TCR diversity was lower than for newly diagnosed ones.

Deletions cut 5 bases from V and 0 bases from J, with 12 bases between. CDR1 and CDR2 from the germline V gene are MDHEN and SYDVKM. The CDR3 covers 15 residues. For TCR beta, libraries came from iRepertoire HTBI primers and Arm-PCR of CDR3 regions. MiXCR, run by TCRdb on the multiplex PCR reads, gives a single entry per CDR3 protein. The table has around 330,000 distinct CDR3 sequences, more than 15% seen once. This clonotype has a handful of counts. Its antigen is still unknown. Sample time point: newly diagnosed GD, antithyroid drugs for less than 3 months. The TCR library was made from RNA that had been extracted from PBMCs in TRIzol.

This rearrangement joins TRBV28 to TRBJ2-3, with D unresolved. The receptor's source is a female donor with Graves disease. The specimen was peripheral blood mononuclear cells (PBMCs), collected at new diagnosis, from a patient treated with antithyroid drugs. DNA for the CDR3: TGTGCCAGCAGTCACAACGCTATTAGCACAGATACGCAGTATTTT. It encodes CASSHNAISTDTQYF.